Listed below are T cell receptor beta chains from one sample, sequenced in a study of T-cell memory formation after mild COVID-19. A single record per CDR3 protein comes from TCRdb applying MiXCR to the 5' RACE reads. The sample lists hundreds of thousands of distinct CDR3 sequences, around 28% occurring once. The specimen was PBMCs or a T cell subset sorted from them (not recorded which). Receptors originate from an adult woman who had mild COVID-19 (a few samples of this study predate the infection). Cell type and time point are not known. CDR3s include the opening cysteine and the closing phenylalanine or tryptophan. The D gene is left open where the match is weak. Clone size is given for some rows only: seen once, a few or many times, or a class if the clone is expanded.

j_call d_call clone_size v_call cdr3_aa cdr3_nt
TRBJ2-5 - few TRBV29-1 CSVGDTRTETQYF TGCAGCGTTGGGGACACCCGGACAGAGACCCAGTACTTC
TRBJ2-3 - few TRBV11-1 CASSFEGPTDTQYF TGTGCCAGCAGCTTTGAGGGGCCCACAGATACGCAGTATTTT
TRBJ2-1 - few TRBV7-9 CASSLAGDGGQSRF TGTGCCAGCAGCTTAGCGGGGGATGGAGGACAGTCGAGGTTC
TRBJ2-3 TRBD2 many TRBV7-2 CASTVTSGRASDTQYF TGTGCCAGCACCGTGACTAGCGGGAGGGCCTCAGATACGCAGTATTTT
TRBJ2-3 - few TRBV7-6 CASSQAGFHTDTQYF TGTGCCAGCAGCCAAGCGGGTTTTCACACAGATACGCAGTATTTT
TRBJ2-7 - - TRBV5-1 CASSESWHEQYF TGCGCCAGCAGCGAGAGTTGGCACGAGCAGTACTTC
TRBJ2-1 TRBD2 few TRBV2 CASSPSRTSGSGEQFF TGTGCCAGCAGCCCATCGAGGACTAGCGGGAGCGGTGAGCAGTTCTTC
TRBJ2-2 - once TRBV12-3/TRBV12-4 CASSYTGTNTGELFF TGTGCCAGCAGCTATACCGGGACGAACACCGGGGAGCTGTTTTTT
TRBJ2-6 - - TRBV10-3 CAISEFGANVLTF TGTGCCATCAGTGAGTTTGGGGCCAACGTCCTGACTTTC
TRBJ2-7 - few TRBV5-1 CASSLTPSGEQYF TGCGCCAGCAGCTTGACGCCCAGTGGCGAGCAGTACTTC
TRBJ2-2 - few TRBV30 CAWSIGIGTGELFF TGTGCCTGGAGTATCGGGATCGGCACCGGGGAGCTGTTTTTT
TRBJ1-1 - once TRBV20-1 CSARRLGSLNTEAFF TGCAGTGCTAGACGTTTGGGCAGCCTGAACACTGAAGCTTTCTTT
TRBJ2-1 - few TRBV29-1 CSFILLGIGNEQFF TGCAGCTTTATCCTCTTGGGGATTGGAAATGAGCAGTTCTTC
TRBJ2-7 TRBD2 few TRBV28 CASSQRTSGTSYEQYF TGTGCCAGCAGTCAGAGGACTAGCGGGACTTCCTACGAGCAGTACTTC
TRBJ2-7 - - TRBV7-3 CASSLLAGPYEQYF TGTGCCAGCAGCTTACTGGCGGGCCCTTACGAGCAGTACTTC
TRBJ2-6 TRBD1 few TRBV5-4 CASSLPGQGRSGANVLTF TGTGCCAGCAGCTTACCGGGACAGGGTAGATCTGGGGCCAACGTCCTGACTTTC
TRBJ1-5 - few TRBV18 CASSLVDSNQPQHF TGTGCCAGCTCCCTAGTGGACAGCAATCAGCCCCAGCATTTT
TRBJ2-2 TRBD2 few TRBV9 CASSHTTGLADTRRTGELFF TGTGCCAGCAGCCATACCACTGGACTAGCGGACACAAGGCGGACCGGGGAGCTGTTTTTT
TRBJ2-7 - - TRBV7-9 CASSKSGRAHYEQYF TGTGCCAGCAGCAAAAGTGGCCGGGCACACTACGAGCAGTACTTC
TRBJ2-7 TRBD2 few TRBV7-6 CASSLLGAGAGMFYEQYF TGTGCCAGCAGCTTATTAGGAGCGGGGGCCGGGATGTTCTACGAGCAGTACTTC
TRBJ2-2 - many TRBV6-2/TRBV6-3 CASSYSKAPAGGELFF TGTGCCAGCAGTTACTCCAAAGCCCCGGCCGGCGGGGAGCTGTTTTTT
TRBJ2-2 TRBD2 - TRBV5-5 CASSLGLLAGVLNTGELFF TGTGCCAGCAGCTTGGGGCTACTAGCGGGGGTATTGAACACCGGGGAGCTGTTTTTT
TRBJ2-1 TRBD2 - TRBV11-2 CASSLAGGVYNEQFF TGTGCCAGCAGTCTAGCGGGAGGAGTATACAATGAGCAGTTCTTC
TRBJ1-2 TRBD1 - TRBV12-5 CASGARDSLPYGYTF TGTGCTAGTGGTGCACGGGACAGCCTTCCCTATGGCTACACCTTC
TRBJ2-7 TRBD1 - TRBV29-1 CSVNEQGAYEQYF TGCAGCGTTAACGAACAGGGGGCATACGAGCAGTACTTC
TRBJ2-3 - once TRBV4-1 CASSQQSTSTDTQYF TGCGCCAGCAGCCAACAGTCCACTAGCACAGATACGCAGTATTTT
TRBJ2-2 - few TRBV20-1 CSARDFSFGDRTGELFF TGCAGTGCTAGAGATTTTTCTTTTGGCGACCGCACCGGGGAGCTGTTTTTT
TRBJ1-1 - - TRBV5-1 CASSSVMNTEAFF TGCGCCAGCAGCTCCGTTATGAACACTGAAGCTTTCTTT
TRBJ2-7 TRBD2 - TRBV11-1 CASSRLAETYEQYF TGTGCCAGCAGCCGGCTAGCGGAGACCTACGAGCAGTACTTC
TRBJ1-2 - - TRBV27 CASRARGAYGYTF TGTGCCAGCAGAGCCAGGGGCGCCTATGGCTACACCTTC
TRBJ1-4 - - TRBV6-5 CASSYSLARASEKLFF TGTGCCAGCAGTTACTCGTTGGCCAGGGCGAGTGAAAAACTGTTTTTT
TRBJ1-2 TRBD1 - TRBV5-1 CASSLGLGQGAYGYTF TGCGCCAGCAGCTTGGGTCTTGGACAGGGTGCCTATGGCTACACCTTC
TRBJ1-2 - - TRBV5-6 CASSFFDSNYGYTF TGTGCCAGCAGCTTTTTCGACAGTAACTATGGCTACACCTTC
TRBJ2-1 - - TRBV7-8 CASSLVPPERYSYNEQFF TGTGCCAGCAGCTTAGTCCCTCCGGAGAGATACTCCTACAATGAGCAGTTCTTC
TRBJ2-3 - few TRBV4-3 CASSQTAGYGSGTDTQYF TGCGCCAGCAGCCAAACTGCGGGGTACGGGAGCGGCACAGATACGCAGTATTTT
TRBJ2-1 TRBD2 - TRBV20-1 CSAESIAGSLGQFF TGCAGTGCTGAATCGATAGCGGGATCTTTAGGGCAGTTCTTC
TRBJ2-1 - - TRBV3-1 CASRPSYIHNEQFF TGTGCCAGCAGACCAAGCTACATTCACAATGAGCAGTTCTTC
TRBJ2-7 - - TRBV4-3 CASSQDRAPKREQYF TGCGCCAGCAGCCAAGACAGGGCCCCTAAAAGGGAGCAGTACTTC
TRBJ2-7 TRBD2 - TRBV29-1 CSVVGGNHEQYF TGCAGCGTTGTGGGAGGGAACCACGAGCAGTACTTC
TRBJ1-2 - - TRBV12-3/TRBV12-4 CASSLVRVDGYTF TGTGCCAGCAGTTTGGTGAGGGTAGATGGCTACACCTTC
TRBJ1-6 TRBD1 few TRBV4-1 CASSRQDRGESPLHF TGCGCCAGCAGCCGCCAGGACAGGGGGGAATCACCCCTCCACTTT
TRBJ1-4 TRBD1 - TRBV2 CASSEALTGGVEKLFF TGTGCCAGCAGTGAAGCTTTGACAGGGGGCGTTGAAAAACTGTTTTTT